Below are 29 T cell receptor beta chains sequenced from a single sample in a study of T-cell reconstitution after alpha-beta-depleted transplantation in children. Unique molecular identifiers tagged the TCRbeta library. A single record per CDR3 protein comes from TCRdb applying MiXCR to the PCR reads. The top ten clones hold approximately 25% of a sample with 130,000 or so distinct CDR3 sequences, roughly 10% of them seen once. The specimen comprised PBMCs, mostly from graft donor cells, sampled 180 days after TCRalphabeta/CD19-depleted stem cell transplant. The source is a girl under three years old who had a stem cell transplant for combined immunodeficiency, so the T cells may come from the graft donor.

This chain's CDR3 is CSDYARGTSEKLFF. CDR3 sequence (DNA): TGCAGCGACTACGCACGGGGGACGAGCGAAAAACTGTTTTTT. The J gene is TRBJ1-4, the V gene TRBV29-1, with D possibly TRBD1 on 5 matching bases. CDR3 length equals 14 residues. V was shortened by 7 bases and J by 8 bases, with 20 bases between the two germline ends. Germline V gives CDR1 SQVTM, CDR2 ANQGSEA.

The chain couples TRBV20-1 to TRBJ2-1; D unclear. This CDR3 is 12 amino acids long. The germline gives CDR1 DFQATT, CDR2 SNEGSKA (reference sequence). Written as DNA, the CDR3 is TGCAGCGCGGCACTAAGGGACAATGAGCAGTTCTTC. Its translation is CSAALRDNEQFF.

This clonotype appeared a few times. The V gene is TRBV7-6, the J gene TRBJ2-5; the D gene is possibly TRBD2 (5 bases). V shed 4 bases and J shed 2 bases, with 11 bases lying between them. The CDR3 has 14 residues. Germline assignment: CDR1 SGHVS and CDR2 FNYEAQ. The CDR3 nucleotides are TGTGCCAGCAGCTACCTGTCGGGACAAGAGACCCAGTACTTC. It specifies CASSYLSGQETQYF.

This clonotype was recorded at least ten times. This chain's CDR3 is CASSSFTSGPYEQYF. The CDR3, as DNA: TGTGCCAGCAGCTCCTTCACTAGCGGACCCTACGAGCAGTACTTC. V usage is TRBV5-5 and J usage is TRBJ2-7; 8 bases match TRBD2. Unmatched junction bases numbered 7, after V lost 3 bases and J lost 2 bases. Germline values: CDR1 SGHKS, CDR2 YYEKEE (reference sequence). The CDR3 has 15 residues. The variable domain in full, completed from reference TRBV5-5 and TRBJ2-7, reads DAGVTQSPTHLIKTRGQQVTLRCSPISGHKSVSWYQQVLGQGPQFIFQYYEKEERGRGNFPDRFSARQFPNYSSELNVNALLLGDSALYLCASSSFTSGPYEQYFGPGTRLTVT.

In its sample, this clonotype was seen many times. V is TRBV7-2 and J is TRBJ2-1, with 10 bases lining up with TRBD2. The CDR3 totals 15 residues. CDR1 and CDR2 (germline): SGHTA, FQGNSA. The V and J ends lost 4 bases and 7 bases, in that order; junction bases with no gene match: 7. The CDR3 reads CASSSGLAEGNEQFF. The CDR3 nucleotides read TGTGCCAGCAGCTCCGGACTAGCGGAGGGGAATGAGCAGTTCTTC.

This clonotype has at least ten counts. This CDR3 is CSARLTGDTYEQYF. The CDR3, as DNA: TGCAGTGCTAGGTTGACAGGTGACACCTACGAGCAGTACTTC. The chain couples TRBV20-1 to TRBJ2-7; TRBD1 is a possible D gene (6 bases). The CDR3 extends over 14 amino acids. Trimming removed 3 bases from V and 2 bases from J, with 14 bases in between. CDR1 and CDR2 (germline): DFQATT, SNEGSKA (reference sequence).

V is TRBV7-2 and J is TRBJ2-7; no clear D. The germline V and J ends were trimmed by 3 bases and 7 bases, with 7 bases remaining between them. This CDR3 region has 11 residues. Germline CDR1 reads SGHTA; CDR2 reads FQGNSA. The CDR3 sequence: CASSLEREQYF. The DNA of the CDR3 is TGTGCCAGCAGCTTGGAGAGGGAGCAGTACTTC.

The V gene is TRBV6-1, the J gene TRBJ2-7; TRBD2 matches 10 bases. The CDR3 is 18 amino acids. Germline CDR1 is MNHNS and CDR2 is SASEGT. J lost 5 bases, V lost 5 bases, and 18 bases had no gene match. In DNA, the CDR3 is TGTGCCAGCAGTAAATGGGGAAGCGGGAGGGGATTTATTAACGAGCAGTACTTC. This encodes CASSKWGSGRGFINEQYF.

This clonotype was seen a handful of times. The chain joins TRBV12-3 or TRBV12-4 to TRBJ1-2; possible D gene TRBD1, 5 bases. V was clipped by 3 bases and J by 8 bases, with 13 bases between them. This CDR3 spans 13 amino acids. The CDR3 sequence: CASSFVWGNGYTF. CDR3 nucleotide sequence: TGTGCCAGCAGTTTCGTTTGGGGGAACGGCTACACCTTC.

V usage is TRBV20-1 and J usage is TRBJ2-1; weak D call: TRBD2 (6 bases). The CDR3 loop spans 13 amino acids. The germline V gene has CDR1 DFQATT and CDR2 SNEGSKA (reference sequence). The CDR3 nucleotides read TGCTCTACCCAGGCGGGACCCTACAATGAGCAGTTCTTC. This translates into CSTQAGPYNEQFF.

This clonotype was seen only a few times. J is TRBJ2-1 and V is TRBV6-5; tentatively, D is TRBD2 (6 bases). V was cut by 8 bases and J by 4 bases, with 18 bases left in between. The germline V gene encodes CDR1 MNHEY and CDR2 SVGAGI. The CDR3 extends over 15 amino acids. In DNA, the CDR3 is TGTGCCAGCCGGGCGGGAAGAAGTGTGTACAATGAGCAGTTCTTC. It specifies CASRAGRSVYNEQFF.

J is TRBJ2-3 and V is TRBV12-3 or TRBV12-4; no reliable D call. The CDR3 is made up of 14 amino acids. Trimming removed 6 bases at V and 4 bases at J, with 14 bases between. The chain's CDR3 is CASSASLWADTQYF. The CDR3 DNA follows: TGTGCCAGCAGCGCTTCGTTGTGGGCAGATACGCAGTATTTT.

In this sample, this clonotype turned up a few times. J is TRBJ2-5 and V is TRBV11-3; the D call may be TRBD1 or TRBD2 (6 bases each). Trimming took off 5 bases at V and 5 bases at J, with 18 bases between the two ends. In germline, CDR1 is SGHNT, CDR2 YENEEA. The length of the CDR3 is 15 residues. In DNA, the CDR3 is TGTGCCAGCAGCATCCCCGGGGGCGCAGAGGAGACCCAGTACTTC. This sequence encodes CASSIPGGAEETQYF.

In this sample, this clonotype turned up a few times. This chain uses TRBV11-3 with TRBJ2-1; D is unresolved. This CDR3 region has 13 residues. V shed 1 base and J shed 6 bases, with 7 bases lying between them. Germline-derived CDR1 and CDR2 are SGHNT and YENEEA. CDR3 protein: CASSLGQPNEQFF. CDR3 DNA sequence: TGTGCCAGCAGCTTAGGCCAACCCAATGAGCAGTTCTTC. Full variable domain (missing parts from reference TRBV11-3 and TRBJ2-1): EAGVVQSPRYKIIEKKQPVAFWCNPISGHNTLYWYLQNLGQGPELLIRYENEEAVDDSQLPKDRFSAERLKGVDSTLKIQPAELGDSAVYLCASSLGQPNEQFFGPGTRLTVL.

This clonotype was found many times. The chain is built from TRBV29-1 and TRBJ2-3; D possibly corresponds to TRBD1 (6 bases). The CDR3 sequence is 13 residues long. Germline V gives CDR1 SQVTM, CDR2 ANQGSEA. The V end lost 7 bases, the J end lost 0 bases, and 11 bases lay between the germline ends. The CDR3: CSAAGASTDTQYF. The CDR3 coding sequence is TGCAGCGCCGCAGGGGCAAGCACAGATACGCAGTATTTT.

This clonotype was picked up many times. The chain combines TRBV6-5 with TRBJ1-1, with a weak D call TRBD1 (5 bases). V was clipped by 8 bases and J by 1 base, with 8 bases between them. The CDR3 sequence is 12 residues long. Germline V lookup: CDR1 MNHEY, CDR2 SVGAGI. CDR3 sequence: CASVRENTEAFF. Here the CDR3 DNA reads TGTGCCAGCGTCAGGGAGAACACTGAAGCTTTCTTT.

The V call is TRBV29-1, the J call TRBJ2-5; 8 nucleotides agree with TRBD2. The CDR3 is 15 amino acids. V lost 6 bases and J lost 5; bases outside the gene matches: 14. The germline gives CDR1 SQVTM, CDR2 ANQGSEA. The CDR3 nucleotides read TGCAGCGTGCAAGCAGCGGGAGTTCGATTGGAGACCCAGTACTTC. Its translation: CSVQAAGVRLETQYF.

This chain links TRBV10-3 with TRBJ2-7; 9 positions match TRBD1. Germline CDR1 is ENHRY and CDR2 is SYGVKD. The V and J ends lost 6 bases and 0 bases, in that order; junction bases with no gene match: 6. The CDR3 totals 15 residues. Written as DNA, the CDR3 is TGTGCCATCAGGACAGGGGGTGTCCCCTCCTACGAGCAGTACTTC. Its protein product is CAIRTGGVPSYEQYF.

The V gene is TRBV7-2, the J gene TRBJ2-7, with D unresolved. Deletions cut 2 bases from V and 4 bases from J, with 15 bases between. The CDR3 sequence is 15 residues long. Looked up from germline, CDR1 is SGHTA and CDR2 is FQGNSA. The CDR3 loop is CASSLSGSPGYEQYF. The CDR3 DNA sequence: TGTGCCAGCAGCTTATCGGGCAGTCCCGGTTACGAGCAGTACTTC.

This clonotype was recorded a few times. The chain is built from TRBV12-3 or TRBV12-4 and TRBJ1-5; maybe TRBD1 (5 bases). The CDR3 extends over 17 amino acids. V dropped 1 base and J dropped 2 bases, with 15 bases sitting between them. CDR3 DNA: TGTGCCAGCAGTTTAGGGGTGGGAGGGGACGGCAATCAGCCCCAGCATTTT. As protein: CASSLGVGGDGNQPQHF.

This chain joins TRBV12-3 or TRBV12-4 and TRBJ2-7; D perhaps matches TRBD1 (7 bases). Trimming took 1 base from V and 0 from J, leaving 10 bases between them. This CDR3 has 15 amino acids. CDR3 in amino acids: CASSLVRGASYEQYF. CDR3 DNA sequence: TGTGCCAGCAGTTTAGTCAGGGGGGCCTCCTACGAGCAGTACTTC.

This clonotype was observed at least ten times. The chain couples TRBV27 to TRBJ2-6; D not resolved. The CDR3 runs 15 residues. Germline V gives CDR1 MNHEY, CDR2 SMNVEV (reference sequence). The V end lost 3 bases, the J end lost 0 bases, and 6 bases lay between the germline ends. The CDR3, as DNA: TGTGCCAGCAGTTTGTTTAACTCTGGGGCCAACGTCCTGACTTTC. Protein sequence: CASSLFNSGANVLTF.

The chain joins TRBV3-1 to TRBJ2-3; 13 bases align to TRBD2. Trimming took 0 bases from V and 5 from J; bases not matched to a gene: 8. The germline CDR1 and CDR2 sequences are LGHDT and YNNKEL (reference sequence). This CDR3 region has 18 residues. This CDR3 reads CASSQDWQLAGGRDTQYF. CDR3 nucleotides: TGTGCCAGCAGCCAAGATTGGCAACTAGCGGGAGGGAGAGATACGCAGTATTTT.

The gene calls are TRBV5-4 and TRBJ2-3; D is ambiguous. Trimming stripped 0 bases from V and 2 bases from J, with 4 bases between. CDR3 size: 13 residues. Germline values: CDR1 SGHNT, CDR2 YYREEE (reference sequence). DNA for the CDR3: TGTGCCAGCAGCTTGGACCCCACAGATACGCAGTATTTT. Translating gives CASSLDPTDTQYF.

This clonotype appeared many times. DNA for the CDR3: TGTGCCAGCAGTTCGGGGGGTCCGGCCTACGAGCAGTACTTC. Amino acids: CASSSGGPAYEQYF. The chain couples TRBV12-3 or TRBV12-4 to TRBJ2-7; 7 bases line up with TRBD2. The CDR3 covers 14 residues. J lost 2 bases, V lost 4 bases, and 5 bases had no gene match.

This clonotype was seen ten or more times. The rearrangement links TRBV20-1 to TRBJ1-2, with unresolved D. The V gene's germline CDR1 is DFQATT and CDR2 SNEGSKA (reference sequence). Deletions cut 4 bases from V and 0 bases from J, with 12 bases between. The CDR3 loop spans 14 amino acids. Here the CDR3 reads CSATDTLANYGYTF. Written as DNA, the CDR3 is TGCAGTGCTACAGACACGTTAGCTAACTATGGCTACACCTTC.

This clonotype has just a few counts. The chain employs TRBV29-1 and TRBJ1-1; D gene ambiguous. V lost 8 bases to trimming and J lost 2 bases, with 6 bases between them. The CDR3 sequence is 10 residues long. Germline assignment: CDR1 SQVTM and CDR2 ANQGSEA. CDR3 amino acids: CSTHNTEAFF. The CDR3 coding sequence is TGCAGCACCCACAACACTGAAGCTTTCTTT.

This sequence joins TRBV12-3 or TRBV12-4 and TRBJ2-7; tentatively, D is TRBD2 (5 bases). The V gene lost 4 bases and the J gene lost 2 bases, with 12 bases spanning the gap. This CDR3 comprises 14 residues. For the CDR3, the DNA is TGTGCCAGCAGTTGGTCAGGACTCACCTACGAGCAGTACTTC. Its translation is CASSWSGLTYEQYF.

This clonotype has a handful of counts. This chain uses TRBV5-1 with TRBJ2-3; unclear D gene. V lost 1 base and J 6 bases, leaving 9 bases between the germline ends. Germline assignment: CDR1 SGHRS and CDR2 YFSETQ. CDR3 size: 13 residues. Here the CDR3 reads CASSLWARDTQYF. CDR3 in DNA: TGCGCCAGCAGCTTGTGGGCGAGGGATACGCAGTATTTT.